In its sample, the clone carrying this TCR beta chain was seen a few times. Its matching antigen is unknown. The CDR3 covers 15 residues. CDR1 and CDR2 (germline): DFQATT, SNEGSKA (reference sequence). The junction had 5 bases not matched to a gene; V was cut back by 0 bases and J by 0 bases. These data originate in a study of identical twins. In TCRdb, the 5' RACE reads were re-called with MiXCR into one record per CDR3 protein. The sample contains a few hundred thousand distinct CDR3 sequences, 9% to 15% of which appear only once. Findings of the study overall: Twin pairs had excess sharing that was weaker in beta out-of-frame sequences.

The same sample was also studied in work on yellow fever vaccine responses in identical twins.

The receptor was isolated from a woman aged 18-30 years in good health. The V gene is TRBV20-1, the J gene TRBJ2-7; TRBD2 matches at 7 bases. Sequencing was carried out using CD8+ T cells sorted from blood. The CDR3 loop reads CSARDYPSGSYEQYV. CDR3 bases: TGCAGTGCTAGAGATTACCCTAGCGGCTCCTACGAGCAGTACGTC.